A selection of T cell receptor beta chains follows, all from one sample in a study of T cells in Graves' hyperthyroidism and ophthalmopathy. One entry per CDR3 protein, called by TCRdb with MiXCR from the multiplex PCR reads. The data hold fewer than 800,000 distinct CDR3 sequences, with around 17% observed a single time. Specimen: blood. The receptors originated from a man younger than 30 with Graves' hyperthyroidism. The CDR3 runs from the conserved cysteine through the conserved F or W. The order of the fields is V gene, J gene, D gene, CDR3 protein. The D gene is left open where the match is weak.

TRBV19	TRBJ2-7	.	CASSIDGRGGVHRYEQYF
TRBV28	TRBJ2-3	.	CAGQSSSGTDTQYF
TRBV19	TRBJ2-7	TRBD2	CASRPTSGSHEQYF
TRBV7-2	TRBJ2-5	TRBD2	CASSSHGGLAGGETQYF
TRBV29-1	TRBJ1-1	TRBD1	CSVGGQGDTEAFF
TRBV20-1	TRBJ2-7	TRBD1	CSARDSRGLGQGPYEQYF
TRBV4-1	TRBJ1-2	.	CASSHPRTVYGYTF
TRBV28	TRBJ2-5	TRBD1	CASSTGTGLQETQYF
TRBV19	TRBJ1-4	.	CASNPGREKLFF
TRBV10-3	TRBJ1-1	.	CAISEREAEAFF
TRBV20-1	TRBJ2-7	.	CSASRASDAYEQYF
TRBV28	TRBJ2-7	.	CASSFATGYSYEQYF
TRBV20-1	TRBJ2-1	TRBD2	CSARPGTSGFFNEQFF
TRBV29-1	TRBJ1-1	.	CSVGQLNTEAFF
TRBV10-2	TRBJ1-1	.	CASTHRTDTEAFF
TRBV28	TRBJ2-7	TRBD1	CASSLGTGMYEQYF
TRBV9	TRBJ2-1	TRBD1	CASSGQGGNEQFF
TRBV30	TRBJ2-3	.	CAWSVPGDWGTQYF
TRBV7-9	TRBJ2-1	.	CATLEEPVRSYNEQFF
TRBV13	TRBJ2-3	.	CASSLFGGGGDTQYF
TRBV6-5	TRBJ2-2	.	CASSYRANTGELFF
TRBV14	TRBJ2-2	TRBD1	CASSQKMGDRGSAGELFF
TRBV28	TRBJ1-4	.	CASRKIWDLNEKLFF
TRBV27	TRBJ1-5	.	CASRAGTGSDQPQHF
TRBV7-3	TRBJ1-4	.	CASSFGQGEKLFF
TRBV20-1	TRBJ2-7	TRBD2	CSARNGLAGTYEQYF
TRBV12-3/TRBV12-4	TRBJ1-3	.	CASSLGVRPRSGNTIYF
TRBV6-2/TRBV6-3	TRBJ2-7	.	CASSYNRPYEQYF
TRBV20-1	TRBJ2-1	TRBD2	CSADKSLAGASNEQFF
TRBV7-2	TRBJ1-1	.	CASSLVGAETTRTHTEAFF
TRBV29-1	TRBJ2-2	TRBD1	CSATGGVTGELFF
TRBV28	TRBJ2-1	TRBD2	CASSSGGGPYNEQFF
TRBV28	TRBJ2-1	TRBD2	CASSSRLAGSYNEQFF
TRBV28	TRBJ2-7	.	CASTPEGRPSYEQYF
TRBV7-2	TRBJ1-1	.	CASSLQRGTEAFF
TRBV9	TRBJ2-7	.	CASNREGSYEQYF
TRBV27	TRBJ2-7	TRBD2	CASSISGTSGRFEQYF
TRBV7-9	TRBJ2-1	TRBD2	CASSLGGLKSYNEQFF
TRBV6-2/TRBV6-3	TRBJ2-7	TRBD2	CASSYPTGTRVGAQYF
TRBV28	TRBJ2-4	.	CASSSWQERAKNIQYF
TRBV30	TRBJ1-5	.	CAWGRGDQPQHF
TRBV14	TRBJ2-2	.	CASSQVGGSYTGELFF
TRBV30	TRBJ2-3	.	CAWSHAGTDTQYF
TRBV6-1	TRBJ2-3	.	CAVGISGIPTDTQYF